This T cell receptor beta chain was recorded in a study of T cells in localized non-small cell lung cancer. Study-level results: The study detected a median around 50 of the top 100 tumor clones in adjacent lung. Uninvolved adjacent lung showed peak T cell clonality, exceeding tumor. With higher T cell density in blood came longer overall survival.

The protocol was immunoSEQ multiplex PCR, while the TCRdb copy is restricted to in-frame clones and leaves out a portion. The sample has about 40,000 clones, roughly 90% seen once. As for this clone: Its antigen is currently unknown.

V was pared by 8 bases and J by 0 bases, with 10 bases between. The CDR3 loop spans 14 amino acids. The germline CDR1 and CDR2 sequences are SNHLY and FYNNEI. The chain recombines TRBV2 with TRBJ2-2; D uncertain. The source was PBMCs, collected before any cancer treatment. This receptor was taken from a woman between 35 and 70 years old with stage II lung adenocarcinoma. CDR3 region: CASSDGPNTGELFF. The CDR3 bases are TGTGCCAGCTCTGACGGTCCGAACACCGGGGAGCTGTTTTTT.